Presented here are 10 T cell receptor beta chains from one specimen sequenced in a study of blood T cell repertoires in COVID-19. TCRdb's copy holds only in-frame clones and misses some; the assay was immunoSEQ multiplex PCR. This table holds 100,000 or so clones, roughly 87% found once. The specimen sequenced was peripheral blood. All receptors derive from a man older than 75 with acute or convalescent COVID-19.

The gene calls are TRBV11-2 and TRBJ1-6; tentatively, D is TRBD1 (5 bases). CDR3 length equals 14 residues. Deletions cut 5 bases from V and 10 bases from J, with 15 bases between. CDR1 and CDR2 (germline): SGHAT, FQNNGV. CDR3 DNA: TGTGCCAGCAGCCCTCCTCGGGGGGAATCACCCCTCCACTTT. This encodes CASSPPRGESPLHF.

The V and J genes are TRBV7-2 and TRBJ2-1; 7 positions agree with TRBD2. The ends lost 1 base at V and 6 bases at J; junction bases unmatched: 6. The CDR3 runs to 15 residues. From germline, CDR1 is SGHTA and CDR2 FQGNSA. The CDR3 DNA sequence: TGTGCCAGCAGCTTAGAGGCGGGAGTGCTCAATGAGCAGTTCTTC. Its translation: CASSLEAGVLNEQFF.

To note about this clone: This sample includes further DNA sequences coding for the same CDR3. The chain links TRBV5-1 to TRBJ1-5; 7 nucleotides align to TRBD1. V shed 4 bases, J shed 0 bases, and the junction held 4 bases outside the gene matches. Germline CDR1 SGHRS, CDR2 YFSETQ. The CDR3 length is 15 residues. The DNA for the CDR3 is TGCGCCAGCAGCCCGGGACAGAATAGCAATCAGCCCCAGCATTTT. Amino acids: CASSPGQNSNQPQHF.

This chain links TRBV18 with TRBJ1-6; perhaps TRBD1 as D (6 bases). The CDR3 loop spans 15 amino acids. CDR1 and CDR2 from the germline V gene are KGHSH and LQKENI. Trimming shortened V by 3 bases and J by 3 bases, and 9 bases separated the two germline ends. The CDR3 here is CASSPGQNYNSPLHF. CDR3 nucleotides: TGTGCCAGCTCACCTGGACAGAACTATAATTCACCCCTCCACTTT.

In this sample, this clone turned up a few times. This rearrangement joins TRBV4-1 to TRBJ1-6; D gene uncertain. From germline, CDR1 is MGHRA and CDR2 YSYEKL. Trimming took 2 bases from V and 7 from J, leaving 6 bases between them. The CDR3 extends over 13 amino acids. As DNA, the CDR3 is TGCGCCAGCAGCCAAAAACAGAATTCACCCCTCCACTTT. Translating it yields CASSQKQNSPLHF.

The gene calls are TRBV2 and TRBJ1-2; D is unclear. V lost 5 bases and J 2 bases, leaving 12 bases between the germline ends. The CDR3 has 14 residues. The germline V gene has CDR1 SNHLY and CDR2 FYNNEI. The CDR3: CASSQDLGNYGYTF. The CDR3 bases are TGTGCCAGCAGTCAGGACTTAGGGAACTATGGCTACACCTTC.

The J gene is TRBJ2-1, the V gene TRBV19; a possible D gene is TRBD2 (6 bases). The V end was cut by 3 bases, the J end by 9 bases, with 12 bases between. Germline CDR1 is LNHDA and CDR2 is SQIVND (reference sequence). The CDR3 sequence is 13 residues long. The CDR3 DNA reads as TGTGCCAGTAGTATTGGGGGGATTAGTGAGCAGTTCTTC. Translating gives CASSIGGISEQFF.

This clone appeared once. The chain carries TRBV5-1 and TRBJ1-3, with a weak D call TRBD1 (5 bases). This CDR3 has 14 residues. V dropped 3 bases and J dropped 1 base, with 8 bases sitting between them. Germline V gives CDR1 SGHRS, CDR2 YFSETQ. The CDR3 sequence: CASSSTVSGNTIYF. DNA for the CDR3: TGCGCCAGCAGCTCGACAGTATCTGGAAACACCATATATTTT.

The chain combines TRBV9 with TRBJ2-1, with 8 bases fitting TRBD1. The germline V gene encodes CDR1 SGDLS and CDR2 YYNGEE. With 3 bases clipped from V and 7 bases from J, the junction kept 9 bases outside the gene matches. This CDR3 has 15 amino acids. The CDR3 sequence is CASSGLGTGRNEQFF. CDR3 nucleotides: TGTGCCAGCAGCGGCCTCGGGACAGGTCGGAATGAGCAGTTCTTC.

The chain uses TRBV7-9 and TRBJ2-7, with D maybe TRBD2 (6 bases). Trimming took 1 base from V and 6 from J, leaving 16 bases between them. There are 15 residues in the CDR3. From germline, CDR1 is SEHNR and CDR2 FQNEAQ (reference sequence). This CDR3 is CASSLVLGGVGEQYF. Here the CDR3 DNA reads TGTGCCAGCAGCTTAGTCCTAGGCGGGGTGGGCGAGCAGTACTTC. Supplemented by reference TRBV7-9 and TRBJ2-7, the full variable domain reads DTGVSQNPRHKITKRGQNVTFRCDPISEHNRLYWYRQTLGQGPEFLTYFQNEAQLEKSRLLSDRFSAERPKGSFSTLEIQRTEQGDSAMYLCASSLVLGGVGEQYFGPGTRLTVT.